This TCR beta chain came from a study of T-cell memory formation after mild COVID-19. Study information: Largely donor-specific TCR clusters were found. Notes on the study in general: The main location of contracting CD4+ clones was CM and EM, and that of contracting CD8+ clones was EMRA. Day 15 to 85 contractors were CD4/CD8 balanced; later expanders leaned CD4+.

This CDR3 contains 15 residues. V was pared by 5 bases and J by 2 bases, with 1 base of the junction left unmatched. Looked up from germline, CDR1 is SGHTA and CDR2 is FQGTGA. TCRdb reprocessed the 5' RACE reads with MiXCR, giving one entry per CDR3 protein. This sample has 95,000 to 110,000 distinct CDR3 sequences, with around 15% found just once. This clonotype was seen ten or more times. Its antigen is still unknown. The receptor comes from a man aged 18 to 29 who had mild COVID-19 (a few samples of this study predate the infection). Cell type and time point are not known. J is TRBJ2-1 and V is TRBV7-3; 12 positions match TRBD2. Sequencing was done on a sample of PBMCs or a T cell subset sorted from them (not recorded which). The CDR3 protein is CASSPSGGAYNEQFF. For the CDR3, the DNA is TGTGCCAGCAGCCCTAGCGGGGGGGCCTACAATGAGCAGTTCTTC. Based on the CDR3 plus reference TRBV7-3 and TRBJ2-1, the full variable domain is GAGVSQTPSNKVTEKGKYVELRCDPISGHTALYWYRQSLGQGPEFLIYFQGTGAADDSGLPNDRFFAVRPEGSVSTLKIQRTERGDSAVYLCASSPSGGAYNEQFFGPGTRLTVL.